This TCR beta chain was profiled in a study of STAT3 mutations in large granular lymphocyte leukemia. Turning to the study itself: Among longitudinally sequenced T-LGLL patients, roughly half had canonical activating STAT3 mutations detected.

General study findings and limits: In several patients, dominant TCR clone burden exceeded STAT3 mutant burden, suggesting STAT3 mutation arose secondarily. In about 35% of the 18 patients, new TCR clonotypes emerged after therapy. Differing intervals and regimens complicate linking therapy response to clone burden. Every T-LGLL patient had at least one immunodominant TCRbeta clonotype.

Concerning this clone itself: Its cognate antigen is unknown.

Clones were sequenced by immunoSEQ multiplex PCR, and TCRdb holds only the in-frame ones, with some missing. The sample contains tens of thousands of clones, 70% to 90% of which appear only once. The sequenced material came from PBMCs. This clonotype was obtained from a human donor with T large granular lymphocyte leukemia. Some clones in this sample may be carry-over from other donors' samples.

The CDR3 is CASSARGDSSYEQYF. Written as DNA, the CDR3 is TGCGCCAGCAGCGCACGCGGCGATAGCTCCTACGAGCAGTACTTC. The J gene is TRBJ2-7, the V gene TRBV5-1; no clear D gene. V shed 4 bases and J shed 0 bases, with 14 bases lying between them. Germline CDR1 SGHRS, CDR2 YFSETQ. The CDR3 is 15 amino acids.